Listed below are T cell receptor beta chains from one sample, sequenced in a study of T cells after yellow fever vaccination. MiXCR, applied by TCRdb to the 5' RACE reads, yields one record per CDR3 protein. The sample has approximately 550,000 distinct CDR3 sequences, roughly a fifth seen once. The sequencing here drew on PBMCs, taken 15 days after the yellow fever booster vaccination. All receptors come from a man aged 25 to 45 who received the YFV17D yellow fever vaccine. Both conserved end residues are part of each CDR3. D genes are given only for firm matches. Size values are once, few and many counts, or a class for expanded clones, and some rows have none.

d_call,v_call,j_call,clone_size,cdr3_aa,cdr3_nt
-,TRBV27,TRBJ1-1,-,CASSIQDRNTEAFF,TGTGCCAGCAGTATACAGGATAGAAACACTGAAGCTTTCTTT
-,TRBV30,TRBJ2-1,-,CAWSSRQPGGNEQFF,TGTGCCTGGAGTTCAAGACAGCCGGGTGGCAATGAGCAGTTCTTC
-,TRBV20-1,TRBJ2-1,few,CSAKTGANNEQFF,TGCAGTGCTAAGACAGGAGCGAACAATGAGCAGTTCTTC
-,TRBV28,TRBJ1-2,few,CASIGNYGYTF,TGTGCCAGCATCGGGAACTATGGCTACACCTTC
TRBD2,TRBV29-1,TRBJ2-7,few,CSALAAGGREQYF,TGCAGCGCCTTGGCAGCGGGGGGTAGGGAGCAGTACTTC
-,TRBV6-1,TRBJ1-6,-,CASSDTWGGNSPLHF,TGTGCCAGCAGTGACACCTGGGGTGGCAATTCACCCCTCCACTTT
-,TRBV7-9,TRBJ2-3,-,CASSTEGVPDTQYF,TGTGCCAGCAGCACCGAGGGGGTCCCAGATACGCAGTATTTT
TRBD2,TRBV5-4,TRBJ2-7,-,CASSLASGRTYEQYF,TGTGCCAGCAGCTTGGCTAGCGGGAGGACCTACGAGCAGTACTTC
TRBD2,TRBV5-1,TRBJ2-1,-,CASRLYLAGVGNEQFF,TGCGCCAGCAGACTCTATCTAGCGGGAGTGGGCAATGAGCAGTTCTTC
-,TRBV20-1,TRBJ2-2,-,CSATQPNTGELFF,TGCAGTGCTACCCAGCCGAACACCGGGGAGCTGTTTTTT
-,TRBV29-1,TRBJ2-7,-,CSAARDKSYEQYF,TGCAGCGCGGCCAGGGACAAAAGCTACGAGCAGTACTTC
TRBD2,TRBV3-1,TRBJ2-1,-,CASSRGGTAEQFF,TGTGCCAGCAGCCGGGGGGGGACGGCTGAGCAGTTCTTC
-,TRBV25-1,TRBJ2-5,-,CASSGGGLETQYF,TGTGCCAGCAGCGGAGGGGGGTTGGAGACCCAGTACTTC
-,TRBV4-3,TRBJ2-7,few,CASSPYPTYEQYF,TGCGCCAGCAGCCCGTATCCTACCTACGAGCAGTACTTC